This entry lists 14 T cell receptor beta chains sequenced from one sample in a study of OX40 agonist ivuxolimab in advanced cancers. Using immunoSEQ multiplex PCR, the repertoire was profiled, and TCRdb retains in-frame clones only, with some absent. The sample has about 69,000 clones, more than 70% seen once. The sample was CD4+ or CD8+ T cells sorted from blood, taken in a trial of the OX40 agonist ivuxolimab. Every receptor here comes from an adult with an advanced solid tumor such as melanoma, head and neck, liver or kidney cancer.

In its sample, this clone was seen a few times. The V and J genes are TRBV10-2 and TRBJ2-7; TRBD2 aligns across 9 bases. Germline V gene data show CDR1 as WSHSY and CDR2 as SAAADI. Unmatched junction bases numbered 7, after V lost 8 bases and J lost 2 bases. The CDR3 spans 14 residues. The CDR3 DNA is TGCGCCAGCTCTATCGCGGGGGGGACCTACGAGCAGTACTTC. This encodes CASSIAGGTYEQYF.

The CDR3 nucleotides are TGTGCCAGCAGTTTTAACAGGGGGATCACTGAAGCTTTCTTT. It specifies CASSFNRGITEAFF. This chain uses TRBV11-2 with TRBJ1-1; 8 bases line up with TRBD1. Trimming cost V 6 bases and J 4 bases; bases outside gene matches: 7. This CDR3 region has 14 residues. Per germline, CDR1 SGHAT and CDR2 FQNNGV. The variable domain in full, completed from reference TRBV11-2 and TRBJ1-1, reads EAGVAQSPRYKIIEKRQSVAFWCNPISGHATLYWYQQILGQGPKLLIQFQNNGVVDDSQLPKDRFSAERLKGVDSTLKIQPAKLEDSAVYLCASSFNRGITEAFFGQGTRLTVV.

This clone was seen a handful of times. This chain connects TRBV7-9 to TRBJ1-1; 9 bases are a match to TRBD1. Trimming cost V 5 bases and J 1 base; bases outside gene matches: 8. Germline CDR1 reads SEHNR; CDR2 reads FQNEAQ (reference sequence). The CDR3 is 16 residues long. The CDR3 is CASSTYRGRGNTEAFF. The DNA for the CDR3 is TGTGCCAGCAGCACCTACAGGGGGCGAGGGAACACTGAAGCTTTCTTT.

This chain joins TRBV6-5 and TRBJ1-2; 7 nucleotides agree with TRBD1. CDR1 and CDR2 (germline): MNHEY, SVGAGI. J lost 8 bases, V lost 5 bases, and 8 bases had no gene match. This CDR3 comprises 13 residues. CDR3 loop: CASSTLDRTGYTF. The CDR3, as DNA: TGTGCCAGCAGTACCTTGGACAGGACCGGCTACACCTTC.

The V call is TRBV28, the J call TRBJ2-1, with TRBD2 identical over 11 bases. This CDR3 spans 17 amino acids. CDR1 MDHEN and CDR2 SYDVKM come from the germline V gene. J was trimmed by 6 bases and V by 1 base; bases with no gene match: 8. For the CDR3, the DNA is TGTGCCAGCAGTTTATATAGCGGGAGGGCCCTCGTCAATGAGCAGTTCTTC. It yields the protein CASSLYSGRALVNEQFF.

The chain is built from TRBV11-2 and TRBJ2-7; the D is unclear. The CDR3 runs 10 residues. Germline V CDR1 and CDR2: SGHAT, FQNNGV. Trimming took 3 bases from V and 6 from J, leaving 3 bases between them. For the CDR3, the DNA is TGTGCCAGCAGCTTCCTCGAGCAGTACTTC. Amino acids: CASSFLEQYF.

The CDR3 DNA reads as TGTGCCAGCAGCGAACTAGCGGGGAAATACAATGAGCAGTTCTTC. Translated, it gives CASSELAGKYNEQFF. The V and J genes are TRBV7-3 and TRBJ2-1, with 10 bases that match TRBD2. This CDR3 has 15 residues. Germline CDR1 reads SGHTA; CDR2 reads FQGTGA. The V gene end was trimmed by 5 bases and the J gene end by 4 bases; junction bases not matched to a gene: 5.

The CDR3 is CASSLKLDSLNSPLHF. Here the CDR3 DNA reads TGTGCCAGCAGCTTGAAACTGGACAGTTTAAATTCACCCCTCCACTTT. This sequence joins TRBV5-6 and TRBJ1-6, with D perhaps TRBD1 (6 bases). The CDR3 spans 16 residues. V was shortened by 1 base and J by 7 bases, with 15 bases between the two germline ends. The germline CDR1 and CDR2 sequences are SGHDT and YYEEEE.

A single count supports this clone. The J gene is TRBJ1-3, the V gene TRBV2; tentatively, D is TRBD1 (6 bases). The CDR3 has 16 amino acids. The V end was cut by 5 bases, the J end by 1 base, with 15 bases between. CDR1 SNHLY and CDR2 FYNNEI come from the germline V gene. CDR3 sequence reads: CASSLWGARSGNTIYF. The CDR3 DNA sequence: TGTGCCAGCAGTCTTTGGGGGGCTAGATCTGGAAACACCATATATTTT.

V gene TRBV30 combines with J gene TRBJ1-2; weak D call: TRBD1 (5 bases). V was cut by 3 bases and J by 2 bases, with 16 bases left in between. The CDR3 length is 15 residues. CDR1 is GTSNPN and CDR2 is SVGIG in the germline V gene (reference sequence). This chain's CDR3 is CAWSPGTHPNYGYTF. The CDR3 nucleotides read TGTGCCTGGAGCCCCGGGACCCACCCAAACTATGGCTACACCTTC.

The CDR3 loop is CSVEGGANRVMNTEAFF. In nucleotides, the CDR3 is TGCAGCGTTGAAGGGGGGGCCAATCGCGTTATGAACACTGAAGCTTTCTTT. V is TRBV29-1 and J is TRBJ1-1, with TRBD1 as a possible D gene (6 bases). Germline assignment: CDR1 SQVTM and CDR2 ANQGSEA. Trimming left V 1 base short and J 0 bases short, with 18 bases between. This CDR3 region has 17 residues.

J is TRBJ2-2 and V is TRBV27; D tentatively fits TRBD1 or TRBD2 (6 bases each). The germline CDR1 and CDR2 sequences are MNHEY and SMNVEV (reference sequence). The V end was cut by 2 bases, the J end by 2 bases, with 15 bases between. The CDR3 runs to 17 residues. The CDR3 is CASSLVVGGPNTGELFF. CDR3 bases: TGTGCCAGCAGTTTAGTAGTGGGGGGCCCAAACACCGGGGAGCTGTTTTTT.

In this sample, this clone turned up a few times. V gene TRBV7-9 combines with J gene TRBJ2-2; no firm D call. The CDR3 runs 16 residues. The V end lost 5 bases, the J end lost 5 bases, and 18 bases lay between the germline ends. Germline V lookup: CDR1 SEHNR, CDR2 FQNEAQ (reference sequence). The CDR3 DNA sequence: TGTGCCAGCAGCCTGTGGGCCCGGTTATCTACCGGGGAGCTGTTTTTT. Translated, it gives CASSLWARLSTGELFF. Full variable domain (rest looked up from reference TRBV7-9 and TRBJ2-2): DTGVSQNPRHKITKRGQNVTFRCDPISEHNRLYWYRQTLGQGPEFLTYFQNEAQLEKSRLLSDRFSAERPKGSFSTLEIQRTEQGDSAMYLCASSLWARLSTGELFFGEGSRLTVL.

The V and J genes are TRBV27 and TRBJ1-2; the D gene is possibly TRBD1 (5 bases). CDR1 MNHEY and CDR2 SMNVEV come from the germline V gene (reference sequence). This CDR3 region has 15 residues. V was clipped by 3 bases and J by 2 bases, with 13 bases between them. The CDR3 DNA reads TGTGCCAGCAGTTTCCACCGGACACCCAACTATGGCTACACCTTC. It codes for CASSFHRTPNYGYTF.